The 4 T cell receptor beta chains listed next were all sequenced from one sample in a study of blood T cell repertoires in COVID-19. Sequencing used immunoSEQ multiplex PCR; TCRdb keeps in-frame clones, though not all of them. The data show 95,000 to 100,000 clones, 85% to 95% seen once. The specimen was peripheral blood. Receptor source: a man between 50 and 59 years old with active COVID-19.

The rearrangement links TRBV7-9 to TRBJ1-6, with TRBD1 identical over 8 bases. After removal of 2 bases from V and 7 bases from J, the junction contained 7 bases not matched to a gene. Germline lookup yields CDR1 SEHNR and CDR2 FQNEAQ (reference sequence). The CDR3 is 16 residues long. The CDR3: CASSLRTGLENSPLHF. In DNA form, the CDR3 reads TGTGCCAGCAGCTTAAGGACAGGGTTGGAGAATTCACCCCTCCACTTT.

The chain recombines TRBV10-3 with TRBJ2-2; TRBD2 matches 11 bases. CDR1 and CDR2 (germline): ENHRY, SYGVKD. Losses at the gene ends were 0 bases for V and 7 bases for J; bases not matched to a gene: 7. CDR3 length: 17 amino acids. The CDR3 nucleotides are TGTGCCATCAGTGAGTCGATACTAGCGGGAGTGGTCGGGGAGCTGTTTTTT. It encodes CAISESILAGVVGELFF.

CDR3 coding DNA: TGTGCCAGCAGTTTTCTCATCGGGATCAACAATGAGCAGTTCTTC. This encodes CASSFLIGINNEQFF. The chain uses TRBV28 and TRBJ2-1, with D possibly being TRBD2 (5 bases). The CDR3 loop spans 15 amino acids. Germline CDR1 reads MDHEN; CDR2 reads SYDVKM. The germline V and J ends were trimmed by 3 bases and 5 bases, with 14 bases remaining between them.

J is TRBJ1-5 and V is TRBV19, with no clear D. The germline V and J ends were trimmed by 7 bases and 6 bases, with 13 bases remaining between them. The CDR3 has 13 residues. Germline-derived CDR1 and CDR2 are LNHDA and SQIVND (reference sequence). The CDR3 DNA reads TGTGCCAGTACTGGAGAGCACGGTCAGCCCCAGCATTTT. Its translation: CASTGEHGQPQHF.